This passage covers 14 T cell receptor beta chains from one sample sequenced in a study of CD8 T cells in ankylosing spondylitis. Using its own MiXCR run on the 5' RACE reads, TCRdb lists one record per CDR3 protein. Of 150,000 to 200,000 distinct CDR3 sequences listed, approximately 13% are singletons. Sequencing was performed on blood, either unsorted or a sorted T cell fraction (not recorded which). All receptors derive from a female donor with ankylosing spondylitis or in good health (not recorded which).

This clonotype was observed at least ten times. This chain uses TRBV6-2 or TRBV6-3 with TRBJ2-2; 7 nucleotides agree with TRBD2. This CDR3 is 12 amino acids long. The germline gives CDR1 MNHEY, CDR2 SVGEGT. V was clipped by 6 bases and J by 9 bases; unmatched bases: 4. CDR3 nucleotides: TGTGCCAGCAGCGAGGGGACTAGGGAGCTGTTTTTT. Translation gives CASSEGTRELFF.

This clonotype was counted between two and nine times. The chain has TRBV27 and TRBJ2-3; D is perhaps TRBD1 (6 bases). The CDR3 contains 15 residues. The germline gives CDR1 MNHEY, CDR2 SMNVEV (reference sequence). Trimming shortened V by 6 bases and J by 1 base, and 14 bases separated the two germline ends. The CDR3, as DNA: TGTGCCAGCAGCCCGGACAGTCCCCGCACAGATACGCAGTATTTT. Amino acids: CASSPDSPRTDTQYF.

By proportion, this clonotype is medium-sized (0.01 to 0.1%). The gene calls are TRBV29-1 and TRBJ2-3; 15 bases fit TRBD2. The CDR3 has 15 residues. CDR1 and CDR2 from the germline V gene are SQVTM and ANQGSEA. V lost 6 bases, J lost 4 bases, and 5 bases stayed unmatched. In DNA, the CDR3 is TGCAGCGTGAACGGACTAGCGGGAGGGGCAGATACGCAGTATTTT. It codes for CSVNGLAGGADTQYF.

The table lists this clonotype with many counts. The chain recombines TRBV5-1 with TRBJ2-7, with 7 bases identical to TRBD1. Trimming at V came to 6 bases and at J to 5 bases, leaving 14 bases not matched to a gene. This CDR3 contains 15 residues. The germline gives CDR1 SGHRS, CDR2 YFSETQ. CDR3 sequence (DNA): TGCGCCAGCACCCCTACGACAGGGCCACGCCACGAGCAGTACTTC. It translates to CASTPTTGPRHEQYF.

The chain is built from TRBV6-1 and TRBJ2-7; D call uncertain. The CDR3 loop spans 14 amino acids. CDR1 is MNHNS and CDR2 is SASEGT in the germline V gene. V lost 6 bases and J 0 bases, leaving 12 bases between the germline ends. This chain's CDR3 is CASSRTGSSYEQYF. CDR3 coding DNA: TGTGCCAGCAGCAGGACGGGTAGCTCCTACGAGCAGTACTTC.

This clonotype was seen many times. The genes are TRBV9 and TRBJ2-1; weak D call: TRBD2 (6 bases). Trimming stripped 4 bases from V and 4 bases from J, with 21 bases between. Germline CDR1 and CDR2: SGDLS and YYNGEE. The CDR3 sequence is 17 residues long. CDR3 sequence reads: CASSPPLGTGGYNEQFF. The DNA for the CDR3 is TGTGCCAGCAGCCCGCCTCTCGGGACTGGGGGGTACAATGAGCAGTTCTTC.

This clonotype showed up many times. The chain joins TRBV12-3 or TRBV12-4 to TRBJ2-7, with TRBD1 identical over 9 bases. The CDR3 sequence is 16 residues long. V gave up 4 bases and J gave up 5 bases; unmatched junction bases: 12. CDR3 sequence reads: CASSSRWDRVVDEQYF. In nucleotides, the CDR3 is TGTGCCAGCAGTTCGAGATGGGACAGGGTAGTCGACGAGCAGTACTTC.

The V and J genes are TRBV4-2 and TRBJ2-7; the match to TRBD2 covers 8 bases. Per the germline V gene, CDR1 is LGHNA and CDR2 is YNFKEQ. V lost 1 base, J lost 0 bases, and 8 bases stayed unmatched. The CDR3 spans 17 residues. Written as DNA, the CDR3 is TGTGCCAGCAGCCAAGGGGATATAAGCGGGAGCTCCTACGAGCAGTACTTC. Amino acids: CASSQGDISGSSYEQYF.

In its sample, this clonotype was seen many times. CDR3 loop: CASSQGLRGYEQFF. The CDR3, as DNA: TGCGCCAGCAGCCAGGGCCTGCGAGGATACGAGCAGTTCTTC. The genes are TRBV4-3 and TRBJ2-1; D ambiguous. CDR3 length: 14 residues. V was trimmed by 3 bases and J by 10 bases, leaving 16 bases between them. Germline CDR1 and CDR2: LGHNA and YSLEER.

This clonotype was seen ten or more times. The chain joins TRBV7-3 to TRBJ1-5; D ambiguous. Germline loops: CDR1 SGHTA, CDR2 FQGTGA. V shed 0 bases and J shed 7 bases, with 7 bases lying between them. The CDR3 is made up of 13 amino acids. The CDR3 sequence: CASSLTGDQPQHF. CDR3 nucleotide sequence: TGTGCCAGCAGCTTAACTGGAGACCAGCCCCAGCATTTT. Full variable domain (outside the CDR3, taken from reference TRBV7-3 and TRBJ1-5): GAGVSQTPSNKVTEKGKYVELRCDPISGHTALYWYRQSLGQGPEFLIYFQGTGAADDSGLPNDRFFAVRPEGSVSTLKIQRTERGDSAVYLCASSLTGDQPQHFGDGTRLSIL.

In this sample, this clonotype turned up many times. The chain carries TRBV29-1 and TRBJ1-1, with 7 nucleotides matching TRBD1. The germline V gene encodes CDR1 SQVTM and CDR2 ANQGSEA. The trim removed 4 bases at V and 6 bases at J, leaving 8 bases unmatched. The CDR3 sequence is 13 residues long. The CDR3 bases are TGCAGCGTTGTCTCGACAGGGAATGCTGAAGCTTTCTTT. Encoded protein: CSVVSTGNAEAFF.

Comment on this clonotype: It may be a read error: a sequence one base away is much more abundant. The chain has TRBV7-2 and TRBJ2-3; 7 bases map to TRBD2. The germline V gene encodes CDR1 SGHTA and CDR2 FQGNSA. V lost 5 bases to trimming and J lost 2 bases; unmatched junction nucleotides: 7. The CDR3 has 15 residues. The CDR3 here is CASSPTSPFTDTQYF. The CDR3 DNA reads TGTGCCAGCAGCCCGACTAGCCCCTTCACAGATACGCAGTATTTT.

This clonotype was counted at least ten times. This rearrangement joins TRBV12-3 or TRBV12-4 to TRBJ1-1; 8 nucleotides match TRBD1. Trimming cost V 6 bases and J 6 bases; bases outside gene matches: 9. CDR3 size: 14 residues. The CDR3 nucleotides are TGTGCCAGCAGCACTACAGGGGGAAGTTCTGAAGCTTTCTTT. This gives the protein CASSTTGGSSEAFF.

The gene calls are TRBV7-9 and TRBJ2-5, with 13 bases identical to TRBD2. V lost 3 bases and J lost 5; bases outside the gene matches: 9. The germline V gene has CDR1 SEHNR and CDR2 FQNEAQ (reference sequence). This CDR3 contains 17 residues. CDR3 amino acids: CASSFRGLAGVRETQYF. CDR3 in DNA: TGTGCCAGCAGCTTCCGCGGACTAGCGGGAGTGAGGGAGACCCAGTACTTC.